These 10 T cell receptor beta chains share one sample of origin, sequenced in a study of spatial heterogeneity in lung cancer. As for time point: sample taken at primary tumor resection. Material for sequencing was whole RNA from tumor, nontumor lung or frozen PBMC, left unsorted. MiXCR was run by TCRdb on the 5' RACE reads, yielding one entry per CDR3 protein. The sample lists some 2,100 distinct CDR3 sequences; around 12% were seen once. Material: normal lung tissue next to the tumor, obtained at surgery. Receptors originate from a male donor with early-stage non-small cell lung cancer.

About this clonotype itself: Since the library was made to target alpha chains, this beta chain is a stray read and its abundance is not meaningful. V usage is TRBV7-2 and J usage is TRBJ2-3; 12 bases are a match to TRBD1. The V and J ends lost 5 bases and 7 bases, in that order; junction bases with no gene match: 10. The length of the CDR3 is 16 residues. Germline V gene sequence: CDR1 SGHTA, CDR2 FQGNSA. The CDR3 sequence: CASSRDGTGGRNTQYF. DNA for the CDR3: TGTGCCAGCAGCCGCGACGGGACAGGGGGCCGGAATACGCAGTATTTT. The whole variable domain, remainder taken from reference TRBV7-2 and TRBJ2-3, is GAGVSQSPSNKVTEKGKDVELRCDPISGHTALYWYRQSLGQGLEFLIYFQGNSAPDKSGLPSDRFSAERTGGSVSTLTIQRTQQEDSAVYLCASSRDGTGGRNTQYFGPGTRLTVL.

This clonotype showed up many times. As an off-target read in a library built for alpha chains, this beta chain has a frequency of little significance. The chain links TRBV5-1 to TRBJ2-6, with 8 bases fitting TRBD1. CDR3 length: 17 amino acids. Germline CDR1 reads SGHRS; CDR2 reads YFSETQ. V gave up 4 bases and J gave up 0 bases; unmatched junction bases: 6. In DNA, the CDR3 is TGCGCCAGCAGCGACGGACAGGGCACCTCTGGGGCCAACGTCCTGACTTTC. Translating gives CASSDGQGTSGANVLTF.

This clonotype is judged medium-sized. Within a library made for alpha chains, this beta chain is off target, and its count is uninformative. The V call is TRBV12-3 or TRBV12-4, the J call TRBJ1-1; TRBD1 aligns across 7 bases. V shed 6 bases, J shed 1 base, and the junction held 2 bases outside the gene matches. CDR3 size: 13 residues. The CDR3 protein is CASRGQSNTEAFF. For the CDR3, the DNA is TGTGCCAGCAGGGGACAGTCGAACACTGAAGCTTTCTTT.

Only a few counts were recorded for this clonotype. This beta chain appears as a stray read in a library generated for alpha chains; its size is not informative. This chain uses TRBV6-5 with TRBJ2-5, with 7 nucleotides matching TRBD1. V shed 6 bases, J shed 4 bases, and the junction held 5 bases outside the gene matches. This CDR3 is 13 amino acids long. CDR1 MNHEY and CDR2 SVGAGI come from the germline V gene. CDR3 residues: CASRRQGRETQYF. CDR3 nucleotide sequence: TGTGCCAGCAGGCGACAGGGCCGAGAGACCCAGTACTTC.

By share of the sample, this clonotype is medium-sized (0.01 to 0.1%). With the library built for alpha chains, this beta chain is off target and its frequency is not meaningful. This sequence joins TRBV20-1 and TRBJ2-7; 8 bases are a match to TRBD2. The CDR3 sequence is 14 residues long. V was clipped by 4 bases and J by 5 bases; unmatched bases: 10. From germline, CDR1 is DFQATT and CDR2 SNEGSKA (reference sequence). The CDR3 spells CSAITSGRWDEQYF. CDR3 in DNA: TGCAGTGCTATCACAAGCGGGAGATGGGACGAGCAGTACTTC.

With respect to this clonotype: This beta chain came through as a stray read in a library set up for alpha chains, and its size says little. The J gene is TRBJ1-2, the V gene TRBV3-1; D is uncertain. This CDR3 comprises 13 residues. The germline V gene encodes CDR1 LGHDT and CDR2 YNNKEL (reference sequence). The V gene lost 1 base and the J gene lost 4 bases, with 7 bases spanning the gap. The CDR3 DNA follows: TGTGCCAGCAGCCAAGGGGCGAGCTATGGCTACACCTTC. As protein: CASSQGASYGYTF.

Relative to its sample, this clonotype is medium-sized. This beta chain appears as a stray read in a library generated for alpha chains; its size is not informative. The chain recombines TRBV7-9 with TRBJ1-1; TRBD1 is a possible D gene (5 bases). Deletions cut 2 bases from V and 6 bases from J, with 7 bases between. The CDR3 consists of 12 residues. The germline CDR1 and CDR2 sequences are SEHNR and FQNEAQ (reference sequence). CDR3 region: CASSLRGAEAFF. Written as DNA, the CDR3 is TGTGCCAGCAGCTTAAGGGGCGCTGAAGCTTTCTTT.

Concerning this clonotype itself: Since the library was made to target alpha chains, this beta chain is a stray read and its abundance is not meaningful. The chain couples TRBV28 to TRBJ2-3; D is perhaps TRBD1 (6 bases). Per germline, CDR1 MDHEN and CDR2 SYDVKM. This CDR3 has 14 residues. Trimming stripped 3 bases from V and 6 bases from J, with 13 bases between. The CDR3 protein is CASSLSGGGDTQYF. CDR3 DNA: TGTGCCAGCAGTTTGTCTGGGGGCGGGGATACGCAGTATTTT.

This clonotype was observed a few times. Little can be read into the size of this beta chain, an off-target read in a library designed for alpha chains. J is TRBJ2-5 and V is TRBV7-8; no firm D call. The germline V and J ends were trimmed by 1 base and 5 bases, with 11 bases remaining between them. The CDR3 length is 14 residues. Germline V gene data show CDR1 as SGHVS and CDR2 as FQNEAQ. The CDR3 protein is CASSLVWLGETQYF. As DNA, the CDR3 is TGTGCCAGCAGCTTAGTATGGTTGGGGGAGACCCAGTACTTC.

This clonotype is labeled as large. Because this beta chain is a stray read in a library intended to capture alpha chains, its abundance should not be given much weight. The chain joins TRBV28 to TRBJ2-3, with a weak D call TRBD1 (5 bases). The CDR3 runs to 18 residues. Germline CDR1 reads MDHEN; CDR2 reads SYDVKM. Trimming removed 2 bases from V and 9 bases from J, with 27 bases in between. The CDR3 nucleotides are TGTGCCAGCAGTTTAGGGCCTCAGGCAGGGCGTCCGGGTTGGACGCAGTATTTT. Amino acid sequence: CASSLGPQAGRPGWTQYF.